These T cell receptor beta chains were read from a single sample in a study of vaccination and CD4 T cells after COVID-19. The antigens these receptors bind are not known. TCRdb fed the PCR reads into MiXCR, producing one record per CDR3 protein. Of around 10,000 distinct CDR3 sequences listed, more than 25% were seen once; the top ten hold less than 25%. The sample consisted of cultured CD4+ T cells from blood. These receptors were obtained from a human donor with COVID-19. CDR3s leave out the opening cysteine and the closing phenylalanine or tryptophan.

v_call: TRBV4-2
j_call: TRBJ2-7
cdr3_aa: ASSYATGEQY

v_call: TRBV7-2
j_call: TRBJ2-3
cdr3_aa: ASSLEGLAGYTQY

v_call: TRBV12-3/TRBV12-4
j_call: TRBJ1-2
cdr3_aa: ASSFPEQGTYGYT

v_call: TRBV6-1
j_call: TRBJ1-3
cdr3_aa: ASTLTGSSGNTIY

v_call: TRBV27
j_call: TRBJ1-6
cdr3_aa: ASSSDRGYSPLH

v_call: TRBV27
j_call: TRBJ2-1
cdr3_aa: ASTPVGGGSSYNEQF

v_call: TRBV5-1
j_call: TRBJ1-2
cdr3_aa: ASRAGTGESGGYT

v_call: TRBV20-1
j_call: TRBJ1-2
cdr3_aa: SARAGDKHGYT

v_call: TRBV15
j_call: TRBJ1-1
cdr3_aa: ATSRVGAPEAF

v_call: TRBV6-5
j_call: TRBJ2-7
cdr3_aa: ASSSSSGKTYEQY

v_call: TRBV28
j_call: TRBJ1-5
cdr3_aa: ASSQPPPGGLNSNQPQH

v_call: TRBV30
j_call: TRBJ2-1
cdr3_aa: AWSDSDGEQF